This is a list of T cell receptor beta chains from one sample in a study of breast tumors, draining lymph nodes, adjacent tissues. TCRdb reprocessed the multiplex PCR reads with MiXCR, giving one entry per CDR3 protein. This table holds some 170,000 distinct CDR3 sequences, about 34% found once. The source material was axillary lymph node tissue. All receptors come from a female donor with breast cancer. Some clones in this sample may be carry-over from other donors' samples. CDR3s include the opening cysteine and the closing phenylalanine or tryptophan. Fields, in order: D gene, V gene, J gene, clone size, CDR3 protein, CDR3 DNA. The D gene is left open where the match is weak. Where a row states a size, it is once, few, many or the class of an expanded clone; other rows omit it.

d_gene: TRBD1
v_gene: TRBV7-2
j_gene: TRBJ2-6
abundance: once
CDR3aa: CASSFGTGDGANVLTF
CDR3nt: TGTGCCAGCAGCTTTGGGACAGGGGATGGGGCCAACGTCCTGACTTTC

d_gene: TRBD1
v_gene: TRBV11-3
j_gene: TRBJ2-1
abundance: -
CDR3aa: CASSLRTGALDEQFF
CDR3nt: TGTGCCAGCAGCCTCCGGACAGGGGCCTTGGATGAGCAGTTCTTC

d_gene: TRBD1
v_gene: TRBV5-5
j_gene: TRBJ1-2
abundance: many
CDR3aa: CASSPLQTGVNYGYTF
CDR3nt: TGTGCCAGCAGCCCCCTTCAGACAGGGGTTAACTATGGCTACACCTTC

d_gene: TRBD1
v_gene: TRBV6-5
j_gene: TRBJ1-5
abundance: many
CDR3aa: CASKRTGTDQPQHF
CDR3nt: TGTGCCAGCAAACGGACAGGGACGGATCAGCCCCAGCATTTT

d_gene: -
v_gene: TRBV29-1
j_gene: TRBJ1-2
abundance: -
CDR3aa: CSARTGTFTNYGYTF
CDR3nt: TGCAGCGCGAGGACTGGGACCTTTACTAACTATGGCTACACCTTC

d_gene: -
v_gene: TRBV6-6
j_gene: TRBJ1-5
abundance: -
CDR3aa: CASSPPGVGQPQHF
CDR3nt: TGTGCCAGCAGCCCCCCCGGGGTGGGTCAGCCCCAGCATTTT

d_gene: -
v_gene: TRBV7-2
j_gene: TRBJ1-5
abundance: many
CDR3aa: CASRELGLHQPQHF
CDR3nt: TGTGCCAGCCGAGAACTAGGGTTACATCAGCCCCAGCATTTT

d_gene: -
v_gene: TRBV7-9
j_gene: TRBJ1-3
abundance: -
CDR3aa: CASSPGTGDEQYFGPGTIYF
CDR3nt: -

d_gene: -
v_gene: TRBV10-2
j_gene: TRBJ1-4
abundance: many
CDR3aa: CASKGLTTDVFF
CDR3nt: TGCGCCAGCAAAGGTTTGACGACCGACGTGTTTTTT

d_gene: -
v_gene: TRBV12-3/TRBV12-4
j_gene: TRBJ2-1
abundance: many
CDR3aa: CASSFKPTVYNEQFF
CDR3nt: TGTGCCAGCAGTTTCAAACCTACGGTCTACAATGAGCAGTTCTTC

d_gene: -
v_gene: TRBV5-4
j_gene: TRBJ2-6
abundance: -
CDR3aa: CASSLDGQGNSRANVLTF
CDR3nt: TGTGCCAGCAGCTTGGACGGGCAGGGGAATAGTCGTGCCAACGTCCTGACTTTC

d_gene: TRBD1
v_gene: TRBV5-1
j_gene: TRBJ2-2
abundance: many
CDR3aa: CASSLGGTANTGELFF
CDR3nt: TGCGCCAGCAGCTTGGGGGGGACAGCAAACACCGGGGAGCTGTTTTTT

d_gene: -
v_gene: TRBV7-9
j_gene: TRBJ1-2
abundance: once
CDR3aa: CASRHGAGGNTF
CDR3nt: TGTGCCAGCAGACACGGGGCGGGGGGAAACACCTTC

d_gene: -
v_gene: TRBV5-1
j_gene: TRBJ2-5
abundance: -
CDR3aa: CASSGYGGRDQETQYF
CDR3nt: TGCGCCAGCAGCGGGTACGGGGGCCGTGACCAAGAGACCCAGTACTTC

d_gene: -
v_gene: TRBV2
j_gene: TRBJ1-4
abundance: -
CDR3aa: CASSEGTRGTEKLFF
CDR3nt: TGTGCCAGCAGTGAAGGGACAAGGGGGACTGAAAAACTGTTTTTT

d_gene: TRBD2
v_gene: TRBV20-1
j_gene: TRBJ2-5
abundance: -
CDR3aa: CSAPDGRGTQYF
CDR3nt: TGCAGCGCTCCAGACGGGAGGGGGACCCAGTACTTC

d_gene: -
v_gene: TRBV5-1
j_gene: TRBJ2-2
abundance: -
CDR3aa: CASSPDLSIGELFF
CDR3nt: TGCGCCAGCAGCCCCGATTTGAGCATCGGGGAGCTGTTTTTT